The 9 T cell receptor beta chains below all came from one sample that was sequenced in a study of T cell changes during pregnancy in multiple sclerosis. Assay used: immunoSEQ multiplex PCR; TCRdb lists only in-frame clones, some missing. The sample consists of tens of thousands of clones, around 91% of them appearing once. The sample in question was peripheral blood, obtained after pregnancy. All receptors derive from a female donor in good health, enrolled as a control in a pregnancy study.

This clone occurred once. The V and J genes are TRBV5-1 and TRBJ2-1; 8 bases match TRBD1. Germline V lookup: CDR1 SGHRS, CDR2 YFSETQ. Losses at the gene ends were 4 bases for V and 5 bases for J; bases not matched to a gene: 8. The CDR3 extends over 15 amino acids. This CDR3 is CASSRPGTGDNEQFF. The DNA of the CDR3 is TGCGCCAGCAGCAGACCCGGGACAGGAGACAATGAGCAGTTCTTC.

The chain combines TRBV7-9 with TRBJ2-7; 10 nucleotides agree with TRBD1. The CDR3 loop spans 14 amino acids. Germline V gene lookup returns CDR1 SEHNR and CDR2 FQNEAQ (reference sequence). The ends lost 0 bases at V and 6 bases at J; junction bases unmatched: 2. This CDR3 reads CASSLAGQGLEQYF. The DNA for the CDR3 is TGTGCCAGCAGCTTAGCGGGACAGGGGCTCGAGCAGTACTTC.

The V gene is TRBV29-1, the J gene TRBJ2-1, with D unresolved. Per the germline V gene, CDR1 is SQVTM and CDR2 is ANQGSEA. CDR3 length: 15 residues. V lost 5 bases to trimming and J lost 0 bases, with 14 bases between them. CDR3 coding DNA: TGCAGCGTTTTGAACTTCACCTACTCCTACAATGAGCAGTTCTTC. Translating gives CSVLNFTYSYNEQFF.

The chain employs TRBV19 and TRBJ1-5; perhaps TRBD1 as D (6 bases). With 5 bases removed from V and 0 bases from J, the gap between germline ends came to 8 bases. In germline, CDR1 is LNHDA, CDR2 SQIVND (reference sequence). The CDR3 length is 14 residues. For the CDR3, the DNA is TGTGCCAGTAGTCGGACAGATAGCAATCAGCCCCAGCATTTT. Translation gives CASSRTDSNQPQHF.

This chain links TRBV5-4 with TRBJ2-2; TRBD1 agrees at 8 bases. The V and J ends lost 6 bases and 0 bases, in that order; junction bases with no gene match: 4. Germline V lookup: CDR1 SGHNT, CDR2 YYREEE (reference sequence). The CDR3 runs 15 residues. The CDR3: CASTSTGANTGELFF. CDR3 nucleotides: TGTGCCAGCACCTCGACAGGGGCGAACACCGGGGAGCTGTTTTTT.

This chain links TRBV7-9 with TRBJ1-4; no reliable D call. This CDR3 contains 14 residues. The V end was cut by 1 base, the J end by 10 bases, with 13 bases between. Per the germline V gene, CDR1 is SEHNR and CDR2 is FQNEAQ (reference sequence). The CDR3 DNA sequence: TGTGCCAGCAGCTTAGTCGGGGTCACCGGAAAACTGTTTTTT. Amino acids: CASSLVGVTGKLFF.

This chain uses TRBV7-3 with TRBJ2-7, with 8 bases matching TRBD1. This CDR3 is 15 amino acids long. V was pared by 1 base and J by 3 bases, with 5 bases of the junction left unmatched. Germline V gives CDR1 SGHTA, CDR2 FQGTGA. The CDR3 sequence is CASSLMAGQGYEQYF. The CDR3 bases are TGTGCCAGCAGCTTAATGGCAGGACAGGGCTACGAGCAGTACTTC.

The chain couples TRBV5-1 to TRBJ2-7; the match to TRBD1 covers 7 bases. The CDR3 sequence is 15 residues long. Unmatched junction bases numbered 5, after V lost 0 bases and J lost 2 bases. Per germline, CDR1 SGHRS and CDR2 YFSETQ. CDR3 sequence: CASSLGGTDTYEQYF. The CDR3 DNA sequence: TGCGCCAGCAGCTTGGGGGGGACAGACACCTACGAGCAGTACTTC.

The chain employs TRBV9 and TRBJ2-7, with D unresolved. The CDR3 has 12 residues. V was shortened by 0 bases and J by 6 bases, with 7 bases between the two germline ends. CDR1 SGDLS and CDR2 YYNGEE come from the germline V gene. The chain's CDR3 is CASSVGLGEQYF. Written as DNA, the CDR3 is TGTGCCAGCAGCGTAGGCCTAGGCGAGCAGTACTTC.